The 23 T cell receptor beta chains below all came from one sample that was sequenced in a study of shared clonotypes between healthy human individuals. Selected positively for CCR7 and CD45RO-negative, naive CD8 cells excluded terminally differentiated effector memory CD45RA+ cells. Libraries were prepared by immunoSEQ multiplex PCR; TCRdb keeps only in-frame clonotypes and omits some of them. This repertoire shows approximately 2,200,000 clones, approximately 94% found once; its top ten account for approximately 1.7%. The specimen sequenced was naive CD8+ T cells from PBMCs. The receptors were gathered from a man younger than 30 in good health. Some clones in this sample may be carry-over from other donors' samples.

The chain joins TRBV29-1 to TRBJ1-2; D remains unclear. The germline V gene encodes CDR1 SQVTM and CDR2 ANQGSEA. Trimming cost V 5 bases and J 8 bases, with 18 bases left between them. This CDR3 has 13 amino acids. CDR3 sequence reads: CSVITSGEGGYTF. The CDR3 DNA is TGCAGCGTTATTACCTCGGGAGAGGGAGGCTACACCTTC.

This chain connects TRBV4-3 to TRBJ1-4; possible D gene TRBD1, 5 bases. The CDR3 is 15 residues long. Trimming took off 3 bases at V and 7 bases at J, with 15 bases between the two ends. The V gene's germline CDR1 is LGHNA and CDR2 YSLEER. The CDR3 DNA follows: TGCGCCAGCAGCCAGAAATGGGGCGGGGGTGAAAAACTGTTTTTT. Its translation is CASSQKWGGGEKLFF.

This rearrangement joins TRBV6-4 to TRBJ1-2, with 7 bases aligning to TRBD1. There are 15 residues in the CDR3. Per the germline V gene, CDR1 is MRHNA and CDR2 is SNTAGT. J was trimmed by 2 bases and V by 6 bases; bases with no gene match: 9. The CDR3 region is CASSLDQGGNYGYTF. As DNA, the CDR3 is TGTGCCAGCAGCCTCGACCAGGGGGGGAACTATGGCTACACCTTC.

This clone was found once. This sample also contains other DNA sequences that code for the same CDR3. The chain couples TRBV11-1 to TRBJ1-1; D call uncertain. The CDR3 is 14 amino acids. Per germline, CDR1 SGHAT and CDR2 FQDESV (reference sequence). With 1 base removed from V and 0 bases from J, the gap between germline ends came to 6 bases. CDR3 amino acids: CASSLGGMNTEAFF. DNA for the CDR3: TGTGCCAGCAGCTTAGGAGGGATGAACACTGAAGCTTTCTTT. Full variable domain (rest looked up from reference TRBV11-1 and TRBJ1-1): EAEVAQSPRYKITEKSQAVAFWCDPISGHATLYWYRQILGQGPELLVQFQDESVVDDSQLPKDRFSAERLKGVDSTLKIQPAELGDSAMYLCASSLGGMNTEAFFGQGTRLTVV.

The chain joins TRBV13 to TRBJ1-5; D possibly corresponds to TRBD1 (6 bases). The CDR3 consists of 14 residues. Trimming removed 3 bases at V and 5 bases at J, with 11 bases between. Germline CDR1 reads PRHDT; CDR2 reads FYEKMQ (reference sequence). As DNA, the CDR3 is TGTGCCAGCAGCTTTCGGGGGGCTTATCAGCCCCAGCATTTT. Translating gives CASSFRGAYQPQHF.

V gene TRBV28 combines with J gene TRBJ2-1, with TRBD2 as a possible D gene (6 bases). The CDR3 sequence is 16 residues long. CDR1 is MDHEN, CDR2 SYDVKM, per germline. Trimming took 3 bases from V and 5 from J, leaving 17 bases between them. The CDR3 sequence is CASSLGLLRLNNEQFF. The CDR3 region has the DNA TGTGCCAGCAGTTTGGGACTCCTGCGGTTAAACAATGAGCAGTTCTTC.

The rearrangement uses TRBV11-2 and TRBJ2-1; D might be TRBD2 (6 bases). CDR3 length equals 17 residues. Trimming pared 6 bases from V and 2 bases from J, leaving 20 bases between. Germline loops: CDR1 SGHAT, CDR2 FQNNGV. CDR3 protein: CASSQTPGLVTYNEQFF. CDR3 nucleotides: TGTGCCAGCAGTCAGACACCGGGACTCGTAACCTACAATGAGCAGTTCTTC.

This rearrangement joins TRBV9 to TRBJ1-2, with TRBD1 matching 7 bases. The V segment lost 4 bases and the J segment 4 bases; nucleotides outside the gene matches: 10. This CDR3 region has 15 residues. The germline V gene encodes CDR1 SGDLS and CDR2 YYNGEE. CDR3 loop: CASSPRQGSGYGYTF. For the CDR3, the DNA is TGTGCCAGCAGCCCCCGACAGGGCTCCGGCTATGGCTACACCTTC.

This chain connects TRBV13 to TRBJ1-3; no firm D call. Per the germline V gene, CDR1 is PRHDT and CDR2 is FYEKMQ (reference sequence). The ends were cut back, 3 bases at V and 2 bases at J, with 11 bases in the middle. The CDR3 spans 15 residues. CDR3 region: CASSFEGGAGNTIYF. CDR3 DNA sequence: TGTGCCAGCAGCTTCGAGGGAGGCGCTGGAAACACCATATATTTT.

V gene TRBV11-2 combines with J gene TRBJ2-2; TRBD2 aligns across 7 bases. Germline trimming cut 6 bases from V and 4 bases from J; bases unmatched to any gene: 14. Germline loops: CDR1 SGHAT, CDR2 FQNNGV. The CDR3 length is 17 residues. CDR3 protein: CASRHRGGGPVTGELFF. CDR3 DNA sequence: TGTGCCAGCAGACACCGTGGGGGAGGGCCCGTCACCGGGGAGCTGTTTTTT.

The chain uses TRBV11-2 and TRBJ2-2; D may be TRBD2 (6 bases). The CDR3 is 16 residues long. V was clipped by 7 bases and J by 4 bases, with 19 bases between them. Looked up from germline, CDR1 is SGHAT and CDR2 is FQNNGV. The CDR3 protein is CASTYEPPGGTGELFF. For the CDR3, the DNA is TGTGCCAGCACCTATGAACCGCCCGGGGGCACCGGGGAGCTGTTTTTT. The full variable domain, in which reference TRBV11-2 and TRBJ2-2 provide the parts outside the CDR3, is EAGVAQSPRYKIIEKRQSVAFWCNPISGHATLYWYQQILGQGPKLLIQFQNNGVVDDSQLPKDRFSAERLKGVDSTLKIQPAKLEDSAVYLCASTYEPPGGTGELFFGEGSRLTVL.

This chain links TRBV30 with TRBJ2-1, with TRBD1 identical over 10 bases. J gave up 4 bases and V 4 bases, and 10 bases lay outside the gene matches. The CDR3 contains 16 residues. Germline CDR1 and CDR2: GTSNPN and SVGIG (reference sequence). The CDR3 spells CAWIKDRGYDYNEQFF. The CDR3 DNA follows: TGTGCCTGGATAAAGGACAGGGGGTATGATTACAATGAGCAGTTCTTC.

Concerning this clone: Other DNA sequences in the sample encode the same CDR3. The rearrangement uses TRBV28 and TRBJ2-7; 11 positions match TRBD2. The V gene's germline CDR1 is MDHEN and CDR2 SYDVKM. The CDR3 is 14 amino acids. The ends lost 3 bases at V and 2 bases at J; junction bases unmatched: 0. The CDR3 spells CASSLTSGTYEQYF. DNA of the CDR3: TGTGCCAGCAGTTTGACTAGCGGGACCTACGAGCAGTACTTC.

The rearrangement joins TRBV27 to TRBJ2-1; D is undetermined. The germline V gene encodes CDR1 MNHEY and CDR2 SMNVEV (reference sequence). The CDR3 is made up of 16 amino acids. V lost 7 bases, J lost 8 bases, and 24 bases lay in between. CDR3: CASKRPGPTNFDEQFF. CDR3 sequence (DNA): TGTGCCAGCAAAAGGCCCGGACCCACGAATTTTGATGAGCAGTTCTTC.

The chain carries TRBV28 and TRBJ1-1; TRBD1 is a possible D gene (5 bases). The CDR3 spans 17 residues. Germline V gene lookup returns CDR1 MDHEN and CDR2 SYDVKM. Trimming pared 7 bases from V and 0 bases from J, leaving 21 bases between. In nucleotides, the CDR3 is TGTGCCAGCACCATATGGGGGGTCGCGGCACTGAACACTGAAGCTTTCTTT. Its protein is CASTIWGVAALNTEAFF.

The genes are TRBV25-1 and TRBJ2-1; D is unresolved. Germline values: CDR1 MGHDK, CDR2 SYGVNS. There are 12 residues in the CDR3. With 5 bases removed from V and 8 bases from J, the gap between germline ends came to 10 bases. CDR3 DNA: TGTGCCAGCAGTCCGAGGAGCGATGAGCAGTTCTTC. This codes for CASSPRSDEQFF.

This clone appeared a few times. CDR3 amino acids: CAWSPGDSGNTIYF. The CDR3 nucleotides are TGTGCCTGGAGTCCCGGTGACTCTGGAAACACCATATATTTT. This chain links TRBV30 with TRBJ1-3; D unresolved. The CDR3 runs to 14 residues. CDR1 is GTSNPN, CDR2 SVGIG, per germline (reference sequence). V lost 2 bases to trimming and J lost 0 bases, with 8 bases between them.

A single count supports this clone. V usage is TRBV5-6 and J usage is TRBJ2-7; 7 nucleotides agree with TRBD2. The V segment lost 4 bases and the J segment 2 bases; nucleotides outside the gene matches: 6. Germline V lookup: CDR1 SGHDT, CDR2 YYEEEE. This CDR3 has 14 residues. The CDR3 DNA is TGTGCCAGCAGCCCGGGGGGAGCCCCCTACGAGCAGTACTTC. Its protein product is CASSPGGAPYEQYF.

The J gene is TRBJ2-1, the V gene TRBV7-9; 15 nucleotides line up with TRBD2. With 5 bases clipped from V and 0 bases from J, the junction kept 8 bases outside the gene matches. Germline V CDR1 and CDR2: SEHNR, FQNEAQ (reference sequence). The CDR3 extends over 19 amino acids. In DNA, the CDR3 is TGTGCCAGCAGCCTCCGGACTAGCGGGAGGGCTAGCTCCTACAATGAGCAGTTCTTC. It codes for CASSLRTSGRASSYNEQFF.

This clone was seen a single time. The gene calls are TRBV27 and TRBJ2-7; D not resolved. V lost 5 bases, J lost 0 bases, and 8 bases lay in between. Germline CDR1 MNHEY, CDR2 SMNVEV (reference sequence). The CDR3 consists of 13 residues. The CDR3 spells CASSVQLSYEQYF. Here the CDR3 DNA reads TGTGCCAGCAGTGTTCAACTCTCCTACGAGCAGTACTTC.

Worth noting for this clone: This CDR3 is also generated by other DNA sequences in the sample. The chain carries TRBV5-6 and TRBJ1-2; 10 positions agree with TRBD1. The junction had 2 bases not matched to a gene; V was cut back by 3 bases and J by 6 bases. The germline CDR1 and CDR2 sequences are SGHDT and YYEEEE. The length of the CDR3 is 13 residues. The CDR3 nucleotides read TGTGCCAGCAGCTGGGACAGGGGTCATGGCTACACCTTC. This gives the protein CASSWDRGHGYTF.

This clone has just one count. The gene calls are TRBV4-1 and TRBJ1-1; TRBD1 matches at 9 bases. Germline V CDR1 and CDR2: MGHRA, YSYEKL. Unmatched junction bases numbered 7, after V lost 4 bases and J lost 4 bases. The CDR3 is 15 residues long. In DNA form, the CDR3 reads TGCGCCAGCAGCCCGGACAGGGGTGTTTCCACTGAAGCTTTCTTT. Translated, it gives CASSPDRGVSTEAFF.

The chain uses TRBV7-9 and TRBJ2-7; D may be TRBD1 or TRBD2 (5 bases each). CDR1 is SEHNR, CDR2 FQNEAQ, per germline (reference sequence). V shed 5 bases and J shed 2 bases, with 16 bases lying between them. CDR3 length: 15 amino acids. CDR3 sequence: CASSQGREVAYEQYF. The CDR3 coding sequence is TGTGCCAGCAGCCAGGGACGAGAAGTGGCCTACGAGCAGTACTTC. The full variable domain, completed using reference TRBV7-9 and TRBJ2-7, is DTGVSQNPRHKITKRGQNVTFRCDPISEHNRLYWYRQTLGQGPEFLTYFQNEAQLEKSRLLSDRFSAERPKGSFSTLEIQRTEQGDSAMYLCASSQGREVAYEQYFGPGTRLTVT.